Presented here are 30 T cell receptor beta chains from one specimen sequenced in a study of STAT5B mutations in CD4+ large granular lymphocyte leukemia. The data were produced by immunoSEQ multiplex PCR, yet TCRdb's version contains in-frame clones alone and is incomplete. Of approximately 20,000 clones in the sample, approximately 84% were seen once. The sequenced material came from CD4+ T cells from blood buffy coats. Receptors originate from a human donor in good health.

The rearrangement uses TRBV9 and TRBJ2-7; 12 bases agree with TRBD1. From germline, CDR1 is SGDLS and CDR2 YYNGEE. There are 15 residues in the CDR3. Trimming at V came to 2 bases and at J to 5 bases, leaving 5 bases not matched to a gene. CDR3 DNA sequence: TGTGCCAGCAGCGTCCGGGACAGGGGGCCAAACGAGCAGTACTTC. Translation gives CASSVRDRGPNEQYF.

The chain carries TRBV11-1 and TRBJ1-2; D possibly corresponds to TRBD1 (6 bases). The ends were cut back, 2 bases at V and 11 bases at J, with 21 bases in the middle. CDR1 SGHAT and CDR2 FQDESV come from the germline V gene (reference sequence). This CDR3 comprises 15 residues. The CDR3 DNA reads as TGTGCCAGCAGCTTAAGAGGGCGACAGGCGGAGGGGTACACCTTC. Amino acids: CASSLRGRQAEGYTF.

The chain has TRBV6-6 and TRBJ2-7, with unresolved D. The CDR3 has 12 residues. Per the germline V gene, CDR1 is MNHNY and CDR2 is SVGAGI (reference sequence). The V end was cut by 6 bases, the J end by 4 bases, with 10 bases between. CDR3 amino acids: CASSPTGYEQYF. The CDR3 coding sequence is TGTGCCAGCAGCCCTACTGGGTACGAGCAGTACTTC.

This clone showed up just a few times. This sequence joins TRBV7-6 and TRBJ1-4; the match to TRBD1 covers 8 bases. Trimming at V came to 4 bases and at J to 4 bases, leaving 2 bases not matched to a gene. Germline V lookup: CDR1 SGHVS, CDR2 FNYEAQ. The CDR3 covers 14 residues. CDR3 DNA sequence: TGTGCCAGCAGCTCACAGGGGGGTAATGAAAAACTGTTTTTT. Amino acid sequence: CASSSQGGNEKLFF. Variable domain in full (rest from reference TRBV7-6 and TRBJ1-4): GAGVSQSPRYKVTKRGQDVALRCDPISGHVSLYWYRQALGQGPEFLTYFNYEAQQDKSGLPNDRFSAERPEGSISTLTIQRTEQRDSAMYRCASSSQGGNEKLFFGSGTQLSVL.

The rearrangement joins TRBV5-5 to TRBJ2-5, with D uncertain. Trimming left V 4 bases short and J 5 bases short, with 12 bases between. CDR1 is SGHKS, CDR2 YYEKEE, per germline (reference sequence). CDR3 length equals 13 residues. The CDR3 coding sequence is TGTGCCAGCAGCCGGGCCGGACGGGAGACCCAGTACTTC. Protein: CASSRAGRETQYF.

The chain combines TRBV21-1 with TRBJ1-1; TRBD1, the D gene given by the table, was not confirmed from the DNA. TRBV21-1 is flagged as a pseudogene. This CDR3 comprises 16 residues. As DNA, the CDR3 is TGTGCCAGCAGCACACGACAGGGGGAAAAGGTAGGTCGAGCTTTCTTT. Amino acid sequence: CASSTRQGEKVGRAFF.

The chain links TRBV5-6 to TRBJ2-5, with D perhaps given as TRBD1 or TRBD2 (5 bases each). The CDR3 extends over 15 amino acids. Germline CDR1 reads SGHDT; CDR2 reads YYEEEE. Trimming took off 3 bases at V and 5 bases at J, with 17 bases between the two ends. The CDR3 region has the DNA TGTGCCAGCAGCTCCCTTGGGACGGGCGGGGAGACCCAGTACTTC. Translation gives CASSSLGTGGETQYF.

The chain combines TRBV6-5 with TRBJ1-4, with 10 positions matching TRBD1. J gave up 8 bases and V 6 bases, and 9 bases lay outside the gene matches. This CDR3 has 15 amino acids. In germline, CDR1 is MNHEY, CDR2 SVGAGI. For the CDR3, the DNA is TGTGCCAGCAGACGCAAGGGACAGGGGTGGGAAAAACTGTTTTTT. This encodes CASRRKGQGWEKLFF.

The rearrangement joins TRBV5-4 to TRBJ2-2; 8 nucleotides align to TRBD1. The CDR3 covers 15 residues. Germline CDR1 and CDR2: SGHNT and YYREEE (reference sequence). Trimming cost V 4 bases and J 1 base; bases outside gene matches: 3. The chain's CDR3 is CASSEGQVNTGELFF. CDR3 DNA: TGTGCCAGCAGCGAGGGACAGGTGAACACCGGGGAGCTGTTTTTT.

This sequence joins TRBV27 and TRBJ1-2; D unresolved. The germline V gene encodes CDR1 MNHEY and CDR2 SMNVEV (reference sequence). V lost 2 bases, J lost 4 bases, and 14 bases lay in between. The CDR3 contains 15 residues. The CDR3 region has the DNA TGTGCCAGCAGTTTAGGGTGGAGCGGAGTCTATGGCTACACCTTC. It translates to CASSLGWSGVYGYTF.

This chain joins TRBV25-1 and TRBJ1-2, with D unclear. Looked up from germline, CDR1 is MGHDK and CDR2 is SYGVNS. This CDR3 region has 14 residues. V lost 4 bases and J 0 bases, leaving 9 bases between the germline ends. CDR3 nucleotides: TGTGCCAGCAGTGGACGTGGAGCTAACTATGGCTACACCTTC. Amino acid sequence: CASSGRGANYGYTF.

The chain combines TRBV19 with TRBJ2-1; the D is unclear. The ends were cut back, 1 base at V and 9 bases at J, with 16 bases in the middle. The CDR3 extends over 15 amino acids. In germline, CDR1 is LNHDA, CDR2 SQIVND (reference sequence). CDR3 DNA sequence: TGTGCCAGTAGTATAGGGCTAGTTGGGGTGGGTGAGCAGTTCTTC. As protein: CASSIGLVGVGEQFF.

CDR3 DNA: TGTGCCTGGAGTGGCTATGGGAGGGAGCAGTACTTC. It yields the protein CAWSGYGREQYF. V is TRBV30 and J is TRBJ2-7; weak D call: TRBD2 (6 bases). CDR1 and CDR2 from the germline V gene are GTSNPN and SVGIG (reference sequence). Trimming removed 1 base at V and 7 bases at J, with 11 bases between. The CDR3 totals 12 residues.

CDR3 region: CASGGREQFF. CDR3 coding DNA: TGTGCCAGCGGGGGGCGTGAGCAGTTCTTC. The chain couples TRBV2 to TRBJ2-1; D tentatively fits TRBD1 or TRBD2 (6 bases each). The CDR3 is 10 amino acids. The V end was cut by 8 bases, the J end by 9 bases, with 8 bases between. Germline V gives CDR1 SNHLY, CDR2 FYNNEI.

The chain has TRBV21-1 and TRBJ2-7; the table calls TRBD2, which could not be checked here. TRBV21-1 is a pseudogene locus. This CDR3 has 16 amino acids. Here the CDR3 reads CASSKYIGTSGYEQYF. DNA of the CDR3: TGTGCCAGCAGCAAGTACATTGGGACTAGCGGGTACGAGCAGTACTTC.

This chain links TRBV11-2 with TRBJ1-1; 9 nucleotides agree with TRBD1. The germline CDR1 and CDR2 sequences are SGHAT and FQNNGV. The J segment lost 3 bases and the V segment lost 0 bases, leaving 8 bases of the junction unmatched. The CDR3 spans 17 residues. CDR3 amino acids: CASSLERTGAFDTEAFF. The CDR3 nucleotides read TGTGCCAGCAGCTTAGAAAGGACAGGGGCCTTTGACACTGAAGCTTTCTTT.

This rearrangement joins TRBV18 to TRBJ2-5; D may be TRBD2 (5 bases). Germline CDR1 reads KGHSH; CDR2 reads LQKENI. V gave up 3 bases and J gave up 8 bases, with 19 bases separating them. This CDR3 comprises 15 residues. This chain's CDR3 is CASSPPSSLGRTQYF. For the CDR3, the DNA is TGTGCCAGCTCACCCCCCAGCTCCTTGGGGAGAACCCAGTACTTC.

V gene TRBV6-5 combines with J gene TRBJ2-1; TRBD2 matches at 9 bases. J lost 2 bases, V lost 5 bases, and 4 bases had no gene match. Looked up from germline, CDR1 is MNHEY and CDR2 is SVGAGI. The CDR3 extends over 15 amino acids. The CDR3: CASSRLAGTYNEQFF. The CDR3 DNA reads TGTGCCAGCAGTCGCCTAGCGGGGACCTACAATGAGCAGTTCTTC.

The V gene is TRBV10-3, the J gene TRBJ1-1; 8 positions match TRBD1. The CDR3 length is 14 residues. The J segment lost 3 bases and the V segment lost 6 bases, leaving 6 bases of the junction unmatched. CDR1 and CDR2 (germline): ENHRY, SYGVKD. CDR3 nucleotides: TGTGCCATCAGGACAGGGGCCTTGGACACTGAAGCTTTCTTT. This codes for CAIRTGALDTEAFF.

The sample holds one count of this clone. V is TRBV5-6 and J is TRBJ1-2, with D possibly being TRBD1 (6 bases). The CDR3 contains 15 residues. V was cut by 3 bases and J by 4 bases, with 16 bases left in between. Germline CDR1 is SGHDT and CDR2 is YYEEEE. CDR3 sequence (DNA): TGTGCCAGCAGCTCAGGGACGGGGGCGGCCTATGGCTACACCTTC. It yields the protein CASSSGTGAAYGYTF. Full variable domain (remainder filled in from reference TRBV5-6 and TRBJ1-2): DAGVTQSPTHLIKTRGQQVTLRCSPKSGHDTVSWYQQALGQGPQFIFQYYEEEERQRGNFPDRFSGHQFPNYSSELNVNALLLGDSALYLCASSSGTGAAYGYTFGSGTRLTVV.

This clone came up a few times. CDR3 sequence reads: CASSGPPELTNEKLFF. DNA for the CDR3: TGTGCCAGCAGCGGTCCCCCGGAACTAACTAATGAAAAACTGTTTTTT. This rearrangement joins TRBV9 to TRBJ1-4; no clear D gene. Per germline, CDR1 SGDLS and CDR2 YYNGEE. There are 16 residues in the CDR3. V was shortened by 3 bases and J by 1 base, with 13 bases between the two germline ends.

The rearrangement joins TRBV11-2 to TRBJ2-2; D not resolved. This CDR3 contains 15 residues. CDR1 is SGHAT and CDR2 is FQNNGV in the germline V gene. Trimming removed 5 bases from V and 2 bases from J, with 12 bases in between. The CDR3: CASSVQIPNTGELFF. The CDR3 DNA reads TGTGCCAGCAGCGTACAGATACCTAACACCGGGGAGCTGTTTTTT.

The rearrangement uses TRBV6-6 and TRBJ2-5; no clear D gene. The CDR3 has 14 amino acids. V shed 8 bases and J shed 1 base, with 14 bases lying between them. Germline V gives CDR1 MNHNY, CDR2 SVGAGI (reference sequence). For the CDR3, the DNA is TGTGCCAGCGGGGATGGCAGAGCCCAAGAGACCCAGTACTTC. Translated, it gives CASGDGRAQETQYF.

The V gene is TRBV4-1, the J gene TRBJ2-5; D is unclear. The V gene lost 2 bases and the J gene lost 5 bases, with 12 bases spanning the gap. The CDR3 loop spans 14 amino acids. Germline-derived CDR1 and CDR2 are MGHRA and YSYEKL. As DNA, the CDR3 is TGCGCCAGCAGCCAACGGGCCGGCCGGGAGACCCAGTACTTC. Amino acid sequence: CASSQRAGRETQYF.

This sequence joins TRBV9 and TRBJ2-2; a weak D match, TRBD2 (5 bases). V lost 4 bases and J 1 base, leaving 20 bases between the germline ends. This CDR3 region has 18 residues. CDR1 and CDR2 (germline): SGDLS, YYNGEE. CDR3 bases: TGTGCCAGCAGCCCTAGGCCCGTGGGGAGCCTGAACACCGGGGAGCTGTTTTTT. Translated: CASSPRPVGSLNTGELFF.

The CDR3 coding sequence is TGTGCCAGCAGCTCAGAGATGGACGGAGTCTACGAGCAGTACTTC. It codes for CASSSEMDGVYEQYF. This chain uses TRBV7-8 with TRBJ2-7; D is uncertain. CDR3 size: 15 residues. The germline CDR1 and CDR2 sequences are SGHVS and FQNEAQ. With 4 bases removed from V and 3 bases from J, the gap between germline ends came to 16 bases.

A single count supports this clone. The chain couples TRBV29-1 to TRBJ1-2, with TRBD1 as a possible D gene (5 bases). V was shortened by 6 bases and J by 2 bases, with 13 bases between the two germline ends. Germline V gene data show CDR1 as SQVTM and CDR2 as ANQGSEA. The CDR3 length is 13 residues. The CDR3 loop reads CSVMYTGNYGYTF. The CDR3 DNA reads TGCAGCGTCATGTACACAGGAAACTATGGCTACACCTTC.

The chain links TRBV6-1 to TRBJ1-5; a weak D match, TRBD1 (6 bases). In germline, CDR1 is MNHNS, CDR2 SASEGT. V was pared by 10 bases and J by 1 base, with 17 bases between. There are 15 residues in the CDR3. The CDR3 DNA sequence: TGTGCCACCGGACTTCAGAGGGGGAGCAATCAGCCCCAGCATTTT. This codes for CATGLQRGSNQPQHF.

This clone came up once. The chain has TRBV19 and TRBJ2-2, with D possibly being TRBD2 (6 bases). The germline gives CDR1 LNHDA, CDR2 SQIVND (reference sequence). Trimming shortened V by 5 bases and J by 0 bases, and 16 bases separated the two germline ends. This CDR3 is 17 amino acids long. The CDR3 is CASSPRVASANTGELFF. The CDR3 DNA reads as TGTGCCAGTAGTCCCCGCGTGGCTAGCGCGAACACCGGGGAGCTGTTTTTT. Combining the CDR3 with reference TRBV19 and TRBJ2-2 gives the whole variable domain DGGITQSPKYLFRKEGQNVTLSCEQNLNHDAMYWYRQDPGQGLRLIYYSQIVNDFQKGDIAEGYSVSREKKESFPLTVTSAQKNPTAFYLCASSPRVASANTGELFFGEGSRLTVL.

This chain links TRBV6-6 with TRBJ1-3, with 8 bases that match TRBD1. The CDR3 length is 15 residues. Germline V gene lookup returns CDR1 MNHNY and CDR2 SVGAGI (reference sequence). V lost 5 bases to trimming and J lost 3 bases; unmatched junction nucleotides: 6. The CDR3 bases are TGTGCCAGCAGTCCTGGACAGGGTCGTGGAAACACCATATATTTT. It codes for CASSPGQGRGNTIYF.